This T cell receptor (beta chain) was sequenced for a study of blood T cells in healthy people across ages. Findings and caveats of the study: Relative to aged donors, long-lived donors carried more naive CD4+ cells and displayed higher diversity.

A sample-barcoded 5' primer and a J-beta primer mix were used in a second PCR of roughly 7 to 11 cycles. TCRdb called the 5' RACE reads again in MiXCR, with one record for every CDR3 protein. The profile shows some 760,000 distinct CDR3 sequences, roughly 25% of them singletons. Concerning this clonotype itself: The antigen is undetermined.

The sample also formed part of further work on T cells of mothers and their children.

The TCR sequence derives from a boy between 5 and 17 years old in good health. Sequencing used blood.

CDR3 amino acids: CASSSWTSGANNEQFF. The DNA for the CDR3 is TGTGCCAGCAGCTCCTGGACTAGCGGAGCTAACAATGAGCAGTTCTTC. This chain uses TRBV11-2 with TRBJ2-1; 10 bases line up with TRBD2. The CDR3 has 16 residues. Germline V gene sequence: CDR1 SGHAT, CDR2 FQNNGV. V was pared by 4 bases and J by 5 bases, with 8 bases of the junction left unmatched.